The rows below give T cell receptor beta chains drawn from one sample of a study of shared clonotypes between healthy human individuals. Repertoires were generated with immunoSEQ multiplex PCR, while TCRdb's copy carries only in-frame clones and drops some. The sample holds about 650,000 clones, roughly 95% seen once. Sequencing input: naive CD8+ T cells sorted from blood. The receptors were gathered from a woman aged 30 to 39 in good health. The CDR3 runs from the conserved cysteine through the conserved F or W. The D gene is left open where the match is weak. Clone size appears in some rows only: once, few, many, or a class for an expanded clone.

j_gene,v_gene,len,d_gene,abundance,CDR3aa,CDR3nt
TRBJ2-7,TRBV21-1,10,.,.,CASSIQGEYF,TGTGCCAGCAGCATACAGGGTGAGTACTTC
TRBJ2-1,TRBV29-1,14,.,.,CSVEVTISGGEQFF,TGCAGCGTTGAAGTTACCATCTCAGGCGGCGAGCAGTTCTTC
TRBJ2-6,TRBV18,16,.,.,CASSPNPWAGANVLTF,TGTGCCAGCTCACCAAATCCGTGGGCTGGGGCCAACGTCCTGACTTTC
TRBJ2-7,TRBV27,15,.,.,CASSTWTDPYYEQYF,TGTGCCAGCAGTACCTGGACCGACCCCTACTACGAGCAGTACTTC
TRBJ2-5,TRBV9,16,.,.,CASSVGGYRGGETQYF,TGTGCCAGCAGCGTAGGAGGGTACAGGGGAGGGGAGACCCAGTACTTC
TRBJ2-1,TRBV11-1,16,.,.,CASSISLLGLNNEQFF,TGTGCCAGCAGCATTAGTCTCCTCGGACTCAACAATGAGCAGTTCTTC
TRBJ2-5,TRBV29-1,13,.,.,CSVRGSGEETQYF,TGCAGCGTTAGAGGTAGCGGAGAAGAGACCCAGTACTTC
TRBJ2-7,TRBV19,15,TRBD2,.,CATNHPSGSIYEQYF,TGTGCCACCAACCACCCTAGCGGGAGCATCTACGAGCAGTACTTC
TRBJ1-6,TRBV27,14,TRBD1,.,CASGFGTGNSPLHF,TGTGCCAGCGGGTTTGGGACAGGGAATTCACCCCTCCACTTT
TRBJ1-1,TRBV27,14,.,.,CASSLQDWNTEAFF,TGTGCCAGCAGTCTACAGGATTGGAACACTGAAGCTTTCTTT
TRBJ1-3,TRBV5-6,14,.,.,CASSELFSGNTIYF,TGTGCCAGCAGCGAATTATTCTCTGGAAACACCATATATTTT
TRBJ2-6,TRBV5-4,12,.,.,CAFQGGANVLTF,TGTGCCTTTCAAGGGGGGGCCAACGTCCTGACTTTC
TRBJ2-2,TRBV6-1,17,.,.,CASSEGGRGYYPGELFF,TGTGCCAGCAGTGAAGGGGGAAGGGGCTATTACCCCGGGGAGCTGTTTTTT
TRBJ2-4,TRBV11-2,15,.,.,CASSLVTRGYNIQYF,TGTGCCAGCAGCTTAGTAACGAGAGGGTATAACATTCAGTACTTC
TRBJ2-3,TRBV13,17,.,.,CASSLGLKGESTDTQYF,TGTGCCAGCAGCTTAGGCCTAAAGGGCGAAAGCACAGATACGCAGTATTTT
TRBJ2-7,TRBV19,12,.,.,CASSTAGSPTDF,TGTGCCAGTAGTACCGCCGGGAGTCCAACGGACTTC
TRBJ2-3,TRBV14,16,.,.,CASSQARGVSTDTQYF,TGTGCCAGCAGCCAGGCGCGCGGGGTGAGCACAGATACGCAGTATTTT
TRBJ1-1,TRBV13,15,TRBD1,.,CASSTRGITNTEAFF,TGTGCCAGCAGCACCAGGGGGATAACGAACACTGAAGCTTTCTTT
TRBJ2-7,TRBV27,14,.,.,CASLSPGGGGEQYF,TGTGCCAGCCTGTCCCCAGGGGGCGGGGGCGAGCAGTACTTC
TRBJ2-1,TRBV5-1,14,TRBD2,.,CASSLPRLAGEEFF,TGCGCCAGCAGCTTGCCAAGACTAGCGGGAGAGGAGTTCTTC
TRBJ1-6,TRBV6-1,18,.,.,CASSEAEEVSGFNSPLHF,TGTGCCAGCAGTGAAGCTGAGGAGGTCTCCGGGTTCAATTCACCCCTCCACTTT
TRBJ1-5,TRBV19,13,.,.,CASTGYSNQPQHF,TGTGCCAGTACAGGGTATAGCAATCAGCCCCAGCATTTT
TRBJ2-1,TRBV28,15,.,.,CASSLSGPGYNEQFF,TGTGCCAGCAGTCTTAGCGGTCCCGGCTACAATGAGCAGTTCTTC
TRBJ2-7,TRBV10-2,15,.,.,CASSISGTNSYEQYF,TGCGCCAGCAGCATCTCCGGGACAAACTCCTACGAGCAGTACTTC
TRBJ2-7,TRBV6-6,14,TRBD1,few,CASSPRTGVIEQYF,TGTGCCAGCAGCCCTCGGACAGGGGTTATCGAGCAGTACTTC
TRBJ2-7,TRBV4-1,17,TRBD2,.,CASSQGASGTLHYEQYF,TGCGCCAGCAGCCAAGGGGCTAGCGGAACCCTTCACTACGAGCAGTACTTC
TRBJ2-3,TRBV7-2,15,.,few,CASSLATGAEDTQYF,TGTGCCAGCAGCTTAGCCACGGGAGCTGAAGATACGCAGTATTTT
TRBJ2-5,TRBV7-9,15,TRBD2,.,CASSPPLAVTETQYF,TGTGCCAGCAGCCCCCCGCTAGCGGTGACAGAGACCCAGTACTTC
TRBJ2-2,TRBV4-1,15,TRBD2,.,CASSFSGGNTGELFF,TGCGCCAGCAGCTTTAGCGGGGGAAACACCGGGGAGCTGTTTTTT